This T cell receptor (beta chain) derives from a study of blood T cell repertoires in COVID-19. Study at large: The United States, Italy and Spain provided the acute and convalescent COVID-19 samples. T cells, B-cell-depleted T cells, or PBMCs supplied cDNA or gDNA.

Per the original data handling: Using reference gene primer amplification, nucleated cell counts were estimated. TCRdb's table, derived via immunoSEQ multiplex PCR, lists solely in-frame clones and lacks some. V and J calls and clone size are those listed in that table; D and trimming were worked out from the DNA. Among some 29,000 clones listed, 89% were seen once. The length of the CDR3 is 14 residues. Trimming removed 7 bases from V and 0 bases from J, with 11 bases in between. Germline CDR1 reads SGDLS; CDR2 reads YYNGEE. The clonotype originates from a human donor in a cohort sampled during active COVID-19. The sample taken for sequencing was peripheral blood. The genes are TRBV9 and TRBJ2-1, with D perhaps TRBD2 (6 bases). The CDR3 protein is CASSRENSYNEQFF. As DNA, the CDR3 is TGTGCCAGCTCTCGGGAGAACTCCTACAATGAGCAGTTCTTC.